One T cell receptor beta chain is described in this entry. The sample belongs to a study of T cell changes during pregnancy in multiple sclerosis. Trimming removed 5 bases from V and 6 bases from J; junction bases left unmatched: 8. CDR3 size: 15 residues. From germline, CDR1 is SGHTA and CDR2 FQGNSA. Using immunoSEQ multiplex PCR, the repertoire was profiled, and TCRdb retains in-frame clones only, with some absent. The table shows tens of thousands of clones, with 94% occurring only once. This sample comprised CD4+ T cells from peripheral blood mononuclear cells, obtained in the second trimester of pregnancy. This clonotype was sampled from a female donor with multiple sclerosis, enrolled in a pregnancy study. This chain links TRBV7-2 with TRBJ2-1, with 9 bases fitting TRBD2. The CDR3 loop reads CASSPIWRGGNEQFF. In DNA, the CDR3 is TGTGCCAGCAGCCCGATATGGCGGGGGGGCAATGAGCAGTTCTTC.